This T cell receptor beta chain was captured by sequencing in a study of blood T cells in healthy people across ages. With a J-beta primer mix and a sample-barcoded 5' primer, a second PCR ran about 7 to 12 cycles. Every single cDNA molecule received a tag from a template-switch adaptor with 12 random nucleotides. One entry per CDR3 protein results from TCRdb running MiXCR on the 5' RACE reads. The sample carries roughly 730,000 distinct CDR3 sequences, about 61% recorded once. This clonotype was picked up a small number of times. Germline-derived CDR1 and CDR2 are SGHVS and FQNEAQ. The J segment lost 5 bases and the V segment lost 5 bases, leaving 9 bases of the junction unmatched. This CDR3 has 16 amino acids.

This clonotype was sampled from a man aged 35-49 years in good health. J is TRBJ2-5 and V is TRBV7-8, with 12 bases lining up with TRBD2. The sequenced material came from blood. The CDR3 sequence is CASSLRTSGELETQYF. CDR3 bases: TGTGCCAGCAGCCTCAGGACTAGCGGGGAGTTGGAGACCCAGTACTTC.